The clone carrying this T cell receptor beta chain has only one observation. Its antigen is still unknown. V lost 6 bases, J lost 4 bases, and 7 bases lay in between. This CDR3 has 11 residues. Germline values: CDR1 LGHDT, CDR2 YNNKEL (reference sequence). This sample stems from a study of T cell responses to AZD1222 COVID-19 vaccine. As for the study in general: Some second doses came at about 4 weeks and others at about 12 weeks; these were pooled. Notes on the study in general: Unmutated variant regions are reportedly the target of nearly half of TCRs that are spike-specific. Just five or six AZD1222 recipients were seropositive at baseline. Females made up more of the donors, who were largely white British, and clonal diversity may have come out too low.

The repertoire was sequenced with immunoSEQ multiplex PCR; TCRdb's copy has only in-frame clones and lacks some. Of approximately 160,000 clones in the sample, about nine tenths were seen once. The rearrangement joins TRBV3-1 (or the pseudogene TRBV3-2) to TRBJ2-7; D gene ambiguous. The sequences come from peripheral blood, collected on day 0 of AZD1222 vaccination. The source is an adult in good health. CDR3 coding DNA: TGTGCCAGCAGTCCCCGTTACGAGCAGTACTTC. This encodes CASSPRYEQYF.